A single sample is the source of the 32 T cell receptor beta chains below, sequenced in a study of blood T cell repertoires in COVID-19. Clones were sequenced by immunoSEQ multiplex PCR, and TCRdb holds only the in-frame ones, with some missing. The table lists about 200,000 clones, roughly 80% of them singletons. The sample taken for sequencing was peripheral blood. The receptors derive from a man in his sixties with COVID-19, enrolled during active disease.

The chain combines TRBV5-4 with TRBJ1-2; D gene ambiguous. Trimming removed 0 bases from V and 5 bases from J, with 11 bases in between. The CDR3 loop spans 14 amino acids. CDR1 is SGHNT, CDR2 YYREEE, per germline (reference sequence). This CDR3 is CASSLAGPVYGYTF. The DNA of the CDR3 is TGTGCCAGCAGCTTGGCAGGTCCAGTGTATGGCTACACCTTC. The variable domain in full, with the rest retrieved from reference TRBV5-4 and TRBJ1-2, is ETGVTQSPTHLIKTRGQQVTLRCSSQSGHNTVSWYQQALGQGPQFIFQYYREEENGRGNFPPRFSGLQFPNYSSELNVNALELDDSALYLCASSLAGPVYGYTFGSGTRLTVV.

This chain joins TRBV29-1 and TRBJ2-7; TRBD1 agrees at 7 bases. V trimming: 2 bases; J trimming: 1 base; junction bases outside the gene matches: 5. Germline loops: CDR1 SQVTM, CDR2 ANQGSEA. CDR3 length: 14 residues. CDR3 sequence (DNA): TGCAGCGTTGAAACAGGGGCATCTTCCTACGAGCAGTACTTC. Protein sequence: CSVETGASSYEQYF.

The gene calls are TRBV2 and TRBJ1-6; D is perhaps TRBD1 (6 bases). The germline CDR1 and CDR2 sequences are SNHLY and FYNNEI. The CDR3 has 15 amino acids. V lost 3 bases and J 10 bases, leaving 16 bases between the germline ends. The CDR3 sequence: CASSDYVGAGSPLHF. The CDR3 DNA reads TGTGCCAGCAGTGATTATGTGGGGGCAGGGTCACCCCTCCACTTT.

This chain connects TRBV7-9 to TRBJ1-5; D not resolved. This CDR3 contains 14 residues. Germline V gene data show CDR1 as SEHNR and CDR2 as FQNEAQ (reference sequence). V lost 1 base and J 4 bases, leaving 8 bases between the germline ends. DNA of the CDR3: TGTGCCAGCAGCTTAGAACCCGGGAATCAGCCCCAGCATTTT. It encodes CASSLEPGNQPQHF. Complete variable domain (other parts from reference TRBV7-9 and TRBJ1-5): DTGVSQNPRHKITKRGQNVTFRCDPISEHNRLYWYRQTLGQGPEFLTYFQNEAQLEKSRLLSDRFSAERPKGSFSTLEIQRTEQGDSAMYLCASSLEPGNQPQHFGDGTRLSIL.

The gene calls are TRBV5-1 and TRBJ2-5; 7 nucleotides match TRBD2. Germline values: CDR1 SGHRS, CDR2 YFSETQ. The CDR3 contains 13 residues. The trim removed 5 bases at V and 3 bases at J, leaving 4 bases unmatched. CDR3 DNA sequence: TGCGCCAGCAGACCTGGGGGGGAAGAGACCCAGTACTTC. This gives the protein CASRPGGEETQYF.

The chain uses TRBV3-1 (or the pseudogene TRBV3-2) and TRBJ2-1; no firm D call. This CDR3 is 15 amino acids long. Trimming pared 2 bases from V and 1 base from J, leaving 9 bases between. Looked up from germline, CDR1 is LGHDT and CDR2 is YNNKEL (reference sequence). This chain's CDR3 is CASSQSTVSYNEQFF. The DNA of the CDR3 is TGTGCCAGCAGCCAATCAACAGTGTCCTACAATGAGCAGTTCTTC.

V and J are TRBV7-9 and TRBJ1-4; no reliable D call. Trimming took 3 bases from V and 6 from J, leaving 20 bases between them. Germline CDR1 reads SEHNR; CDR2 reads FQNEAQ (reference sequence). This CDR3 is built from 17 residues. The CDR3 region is CASSFVAGGRADEKLFF. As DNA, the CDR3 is TGTGCCAGCAGCTTTGTCGCCGGCGGGAGGGCTGATGAAAAACTGTTTTTT.

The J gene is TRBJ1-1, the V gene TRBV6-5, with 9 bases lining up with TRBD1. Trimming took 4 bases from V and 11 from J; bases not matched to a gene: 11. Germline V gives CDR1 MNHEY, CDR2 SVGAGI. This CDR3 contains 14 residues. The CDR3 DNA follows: TGTGCCAGCAGTTCATGGGACAGGGTTAGGGGGGCTTTCTTT. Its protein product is CASSSWDRVRGAFF.

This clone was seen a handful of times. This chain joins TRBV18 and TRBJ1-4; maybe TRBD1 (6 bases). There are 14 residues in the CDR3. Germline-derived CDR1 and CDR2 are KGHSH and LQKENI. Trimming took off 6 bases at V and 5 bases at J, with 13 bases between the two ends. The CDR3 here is CASSTSGENEKLFF. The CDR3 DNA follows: TGTGCCAGCTCCACATCAGGGGAGAATGAAAAACTGTTTTTT.

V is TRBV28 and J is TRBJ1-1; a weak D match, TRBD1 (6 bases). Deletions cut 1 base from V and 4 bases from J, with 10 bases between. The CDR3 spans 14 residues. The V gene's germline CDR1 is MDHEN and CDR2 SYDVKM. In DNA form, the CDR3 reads TGTGCCAGCAGTTTATCCATGGACAGCACTGAAGCTTTCTTT. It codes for CASSLSMDSTEAFF.

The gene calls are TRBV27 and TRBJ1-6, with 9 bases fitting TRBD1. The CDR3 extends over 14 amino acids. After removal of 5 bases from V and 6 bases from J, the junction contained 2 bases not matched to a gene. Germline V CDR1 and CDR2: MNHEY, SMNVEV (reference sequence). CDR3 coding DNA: TGTGCCAGCAGTCCGGGACAGGGTAATTCACCCCTCCACTTT. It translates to CASSPGQGNSPLHF.

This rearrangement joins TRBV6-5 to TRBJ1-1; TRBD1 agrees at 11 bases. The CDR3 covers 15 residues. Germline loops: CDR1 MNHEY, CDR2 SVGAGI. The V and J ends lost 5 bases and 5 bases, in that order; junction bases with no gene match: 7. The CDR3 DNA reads TGTGCCAGCAGTCCAAGGACAGGGGGCCGAACTGAAGCTTTCTTT. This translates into CASSPRTGGRTEAFF.

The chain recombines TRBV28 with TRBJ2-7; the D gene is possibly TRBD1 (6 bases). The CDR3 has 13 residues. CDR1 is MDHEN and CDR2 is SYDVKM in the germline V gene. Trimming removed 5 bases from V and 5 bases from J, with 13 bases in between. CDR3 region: CASSDRMYNEQYF. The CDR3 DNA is TGTGCCAGCAGTGACAGGATGTACAACGAGCAGTACTTC. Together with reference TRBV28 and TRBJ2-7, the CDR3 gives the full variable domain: DVKVTQSSRYLVKRTGEKVFLECVQDMDHENMFWYRQDPGLGLRLIYFSYDVKMKEKGDIPEGYSVSREKKERFSLILESASTNQTSMYLCASSDRMYNEQYFGPGTRLTVT.

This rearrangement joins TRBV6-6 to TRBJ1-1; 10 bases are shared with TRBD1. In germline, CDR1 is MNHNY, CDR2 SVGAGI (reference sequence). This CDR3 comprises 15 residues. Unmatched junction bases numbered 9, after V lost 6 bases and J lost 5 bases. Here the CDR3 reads CASSPTGQGVTEAFF. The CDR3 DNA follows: TGTGCCAGCAGCCCGACCGGACAGGGGGTTACTGAAGCTTTCTTT.

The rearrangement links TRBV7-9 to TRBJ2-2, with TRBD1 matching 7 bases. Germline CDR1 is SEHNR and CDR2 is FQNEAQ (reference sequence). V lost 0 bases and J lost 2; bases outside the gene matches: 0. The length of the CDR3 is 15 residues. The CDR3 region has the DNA TGTGCCAGCAGCTTAGCAGGGGGCAACACCGGGGAGCTGTTTTTT. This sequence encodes CASSLAGGNTGELFF.

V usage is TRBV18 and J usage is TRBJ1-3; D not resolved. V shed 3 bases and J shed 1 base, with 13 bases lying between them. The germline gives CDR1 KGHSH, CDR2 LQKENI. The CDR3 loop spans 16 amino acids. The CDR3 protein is CASSPQTAVSGNTIYF. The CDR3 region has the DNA TGTGCCAGCTCACCTCAAACAGCCGTTTCTGGAAACACCATATATTTT.

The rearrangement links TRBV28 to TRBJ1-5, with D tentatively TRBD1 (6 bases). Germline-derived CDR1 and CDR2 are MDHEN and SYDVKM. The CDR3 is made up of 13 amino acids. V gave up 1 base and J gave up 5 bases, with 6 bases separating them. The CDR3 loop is CASSLSGDQPQHF. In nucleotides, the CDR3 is TGTGCCAGCAGTTTATCAGGGGATCAGCCCCAGCATTTT.

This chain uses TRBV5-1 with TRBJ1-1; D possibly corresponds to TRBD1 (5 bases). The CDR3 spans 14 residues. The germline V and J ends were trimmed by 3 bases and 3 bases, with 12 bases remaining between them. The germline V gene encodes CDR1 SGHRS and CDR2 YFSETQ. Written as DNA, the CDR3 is TGCGCCAGCAGCTCCTTCGGGGGACACACTGAAGCTTTCTTT. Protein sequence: CASSSFGGHTEAFF.

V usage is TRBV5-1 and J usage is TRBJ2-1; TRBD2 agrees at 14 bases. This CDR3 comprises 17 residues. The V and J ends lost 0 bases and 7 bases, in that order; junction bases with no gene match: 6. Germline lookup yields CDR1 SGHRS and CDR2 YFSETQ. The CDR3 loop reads CASSLAGLAGGENEQFF. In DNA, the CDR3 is TGCGCCAGCAGCTTGGCAGGACTAGCGGGAGGAGAGAATGAGCAGTTCTTC.

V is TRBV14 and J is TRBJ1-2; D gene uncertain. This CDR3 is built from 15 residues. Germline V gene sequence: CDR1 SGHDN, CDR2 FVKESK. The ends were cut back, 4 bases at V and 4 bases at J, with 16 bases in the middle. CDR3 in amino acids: CASSPQIFSGYGYTF. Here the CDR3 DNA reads TGTGCCAGCAGCCCGCAAATCTTCTCGGGCTATGGCTACACCTTC.

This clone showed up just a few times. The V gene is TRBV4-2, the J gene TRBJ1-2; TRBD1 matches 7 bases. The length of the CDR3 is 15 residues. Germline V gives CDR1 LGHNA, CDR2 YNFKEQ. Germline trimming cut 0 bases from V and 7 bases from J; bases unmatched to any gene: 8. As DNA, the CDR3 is TGTGCCAGCAGCCAAGAGTTCGCAGGGGGACTTGGCTACACCTTC. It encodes CASSQEFAGGLGYTF.

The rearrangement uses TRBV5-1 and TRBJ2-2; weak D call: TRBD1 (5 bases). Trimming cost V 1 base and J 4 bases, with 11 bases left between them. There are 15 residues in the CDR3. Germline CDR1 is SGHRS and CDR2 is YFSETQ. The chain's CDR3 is CASSLWGESTGELFF. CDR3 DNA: TGCGCCAGCAGCTTGTGGGGCGAGAGCACCGGGGAGCTGTTTTTT. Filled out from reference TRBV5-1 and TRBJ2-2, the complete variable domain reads KAGVTQTPRYLIKTRGQQVTLSCSPISGHRSVSWYQQTPGQGLQFLFEYFSETQRNKGNFPGRFSGRQFSNSRSEMNVSTLELGDSALYLCASSLWGESTGELFFGEGSRLTVL.

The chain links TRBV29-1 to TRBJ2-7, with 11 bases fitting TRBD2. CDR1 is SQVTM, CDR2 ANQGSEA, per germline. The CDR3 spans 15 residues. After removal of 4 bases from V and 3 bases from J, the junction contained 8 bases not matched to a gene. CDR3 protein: CSVGSTSGRVYEQYF. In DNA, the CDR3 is TGCAGCGTTGGGAGTACTAGCGGGAGAGTCTACGAGCAGTACTTC.

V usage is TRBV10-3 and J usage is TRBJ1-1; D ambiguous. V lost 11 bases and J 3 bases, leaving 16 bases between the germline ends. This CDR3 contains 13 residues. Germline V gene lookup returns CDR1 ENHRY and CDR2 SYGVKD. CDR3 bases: TGTGCCTCCCGGTCGGGGAGCGACACTGAAGCTTTCTTT. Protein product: CASRSGSDTEAFF.

The CDR3: CASSLSSSQSYGYTF. Here the CDR3 DNA reads TGTGCCAGCAGTTTATCCTCATCACAAAGCTATGGCTACACCTTC. J is TRBJ1-2 and V is TRBV27; D unresolved. CDR3 length equals 15 residues. Germline CDR1 is MNHEY and CDR2 is SMNVEV (reference sequence). The germline V and J ends were trimmed by 0 bases and 4 bases, with 12 bases remaining between them.

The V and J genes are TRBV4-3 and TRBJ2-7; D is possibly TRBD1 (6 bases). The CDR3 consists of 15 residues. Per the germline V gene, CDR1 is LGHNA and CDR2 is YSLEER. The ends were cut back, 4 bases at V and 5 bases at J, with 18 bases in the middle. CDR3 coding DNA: TGCGCCAGCAGCCCTGAATCGACAGGAGTCAACGAGCAGTACTTC. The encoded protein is CASSPESTGVNEQYF.

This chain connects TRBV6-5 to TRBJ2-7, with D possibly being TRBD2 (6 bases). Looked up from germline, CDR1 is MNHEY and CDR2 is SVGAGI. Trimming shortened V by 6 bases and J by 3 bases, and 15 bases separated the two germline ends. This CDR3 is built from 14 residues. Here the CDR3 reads CASSLPGVDYEQYF. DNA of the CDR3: TGTGCCAGCAGCCTCCCGGGAGTTGACTACGAGCAGTACTTC.

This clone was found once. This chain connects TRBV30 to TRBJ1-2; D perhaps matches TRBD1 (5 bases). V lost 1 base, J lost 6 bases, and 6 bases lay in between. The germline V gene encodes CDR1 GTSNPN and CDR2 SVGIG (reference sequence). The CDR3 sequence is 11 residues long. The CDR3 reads CAWSGGDGYTF. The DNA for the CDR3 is TGTGCCTGGAGTGGGGGGGATGGCTACACCTTC.

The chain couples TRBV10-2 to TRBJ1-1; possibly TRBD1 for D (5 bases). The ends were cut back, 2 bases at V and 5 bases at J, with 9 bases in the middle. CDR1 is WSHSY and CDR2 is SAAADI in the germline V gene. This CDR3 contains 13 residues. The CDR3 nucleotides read TGCGCCAGCAGTGAGGGGGCCAGGACTGAAGCTTTCTTT. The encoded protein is CASSEGARTEAFF.

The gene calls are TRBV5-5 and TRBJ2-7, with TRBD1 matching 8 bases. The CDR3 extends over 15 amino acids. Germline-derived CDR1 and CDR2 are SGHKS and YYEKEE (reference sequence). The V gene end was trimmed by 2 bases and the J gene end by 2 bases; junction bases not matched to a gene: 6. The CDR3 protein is CASSFQDRATYEQYF. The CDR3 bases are TGTGCCAGCAGCTTCCAGGACAGGGCGACCTACGAGCAGTACTTC.

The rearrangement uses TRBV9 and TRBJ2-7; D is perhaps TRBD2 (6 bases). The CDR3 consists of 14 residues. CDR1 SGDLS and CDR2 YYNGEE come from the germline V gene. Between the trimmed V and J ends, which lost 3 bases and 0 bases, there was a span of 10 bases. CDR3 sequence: CASSAIADSYEQYF. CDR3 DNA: TGTGCCAGCAGCGCTATAGCGGACTCCTACGAGCAGTACTTC.

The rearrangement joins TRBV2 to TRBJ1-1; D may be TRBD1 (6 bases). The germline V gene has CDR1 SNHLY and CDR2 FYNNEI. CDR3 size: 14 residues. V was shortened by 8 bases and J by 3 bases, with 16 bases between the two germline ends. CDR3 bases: TGTGCCAGCTCCCTAGGGGGTGTGTACACTGAAGCTTTCTTT. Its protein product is CASSLGGVYTEAFF.